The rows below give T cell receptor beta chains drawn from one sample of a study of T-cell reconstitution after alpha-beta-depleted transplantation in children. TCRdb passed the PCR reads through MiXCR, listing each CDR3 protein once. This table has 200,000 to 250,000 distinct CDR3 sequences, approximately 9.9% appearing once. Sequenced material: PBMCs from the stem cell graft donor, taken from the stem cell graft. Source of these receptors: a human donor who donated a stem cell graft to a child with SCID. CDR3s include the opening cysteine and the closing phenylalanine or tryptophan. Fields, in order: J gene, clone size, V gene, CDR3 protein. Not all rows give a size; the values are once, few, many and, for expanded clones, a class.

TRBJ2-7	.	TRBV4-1	CASSQEHVLAYYEQYF
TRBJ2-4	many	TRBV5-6	CASSPGHPTIQYF
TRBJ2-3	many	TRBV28	CASRPRGGSTDTQYF
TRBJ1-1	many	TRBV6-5	CASSYIQGVNTEAFF
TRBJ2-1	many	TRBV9	CASSQSSGTSGALTSYNEQFF
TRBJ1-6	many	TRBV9	CASSGPGTGIVPLHF
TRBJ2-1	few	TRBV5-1	CASSPGQGAWNEQFF
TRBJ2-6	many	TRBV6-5	CASWASGANVLTF
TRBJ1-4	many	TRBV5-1	CASSIPLTGGNEKLFF
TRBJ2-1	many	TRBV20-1	CSAGRGRHNEQFF
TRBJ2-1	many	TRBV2	CASSEFGQANNEQFF
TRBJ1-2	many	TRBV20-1	CSAPANLQGNLLNGYTF
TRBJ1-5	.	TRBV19	CASSMDRNFGSQPQHF
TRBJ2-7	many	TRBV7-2	CASSPGGGFRRLTYEQYF
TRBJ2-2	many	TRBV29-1	CSARRGTEAGELFF
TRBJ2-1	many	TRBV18	CASSPYSDGKGSYNEQFF
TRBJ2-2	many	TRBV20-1	CSARDRGLTGELFF
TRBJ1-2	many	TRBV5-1	CASSLAGQGVGYTF
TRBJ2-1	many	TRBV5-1	CASSLLQGSSYNEQFF
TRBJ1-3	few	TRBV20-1	CSATSPDISGNTIYF
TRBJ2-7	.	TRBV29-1	CSVQVPSYEQYF
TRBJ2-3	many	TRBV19	CASSILGGSDTQYF
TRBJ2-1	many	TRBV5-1	CASSLEVYNEQFF
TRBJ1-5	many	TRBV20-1	CSARDSNQPQHF
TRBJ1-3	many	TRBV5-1	CASSSGLGNTIYF
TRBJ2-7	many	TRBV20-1	CSARSGSLYEQYF
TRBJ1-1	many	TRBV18	CASSPLYRLRKMNTEAFF
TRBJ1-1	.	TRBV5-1	CASSLGSGYTEAFF
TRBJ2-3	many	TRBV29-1	CSVLGASPPDTQYF
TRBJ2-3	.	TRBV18	CASSPQQGADTQYF
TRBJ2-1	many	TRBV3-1	CASSRSRGDYNEQFF
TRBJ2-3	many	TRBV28	CASYSPGLRGDTQYF
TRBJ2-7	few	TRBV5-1	CASSLMDTAYEQYF
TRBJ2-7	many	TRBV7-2	CASSLVLRGAPYEQYF
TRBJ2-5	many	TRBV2	CASSVSQGMETQYF
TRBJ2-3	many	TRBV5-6	CASSLKLAGGPYTQYF
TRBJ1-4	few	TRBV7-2	CASSLTGEPGKLFF
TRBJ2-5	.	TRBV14	CASSRGAETQYF
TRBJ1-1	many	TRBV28	CASSASGEEGNTEAFF
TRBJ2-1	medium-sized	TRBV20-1	CSALQGTERNEQFF
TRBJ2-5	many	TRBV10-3	CAISDGVSGGQETQYF
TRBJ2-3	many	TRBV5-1	CASSLRYLTDTQYF
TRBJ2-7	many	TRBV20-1	CSARVLRDRGYEQYF
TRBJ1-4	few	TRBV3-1	CASSPREGYEKLFF
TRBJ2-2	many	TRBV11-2	CASSASLAGDSTGELFF
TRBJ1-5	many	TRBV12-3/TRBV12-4	CASSPGINQPQHF